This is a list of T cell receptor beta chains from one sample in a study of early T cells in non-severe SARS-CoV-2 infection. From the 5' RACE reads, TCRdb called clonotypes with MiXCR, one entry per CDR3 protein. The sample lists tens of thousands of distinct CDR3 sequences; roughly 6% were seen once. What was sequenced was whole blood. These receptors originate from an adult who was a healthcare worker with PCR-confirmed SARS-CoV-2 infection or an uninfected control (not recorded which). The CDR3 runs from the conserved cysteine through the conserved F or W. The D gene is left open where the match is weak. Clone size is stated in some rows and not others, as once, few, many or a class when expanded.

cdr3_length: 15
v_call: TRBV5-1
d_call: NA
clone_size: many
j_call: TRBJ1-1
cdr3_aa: CASSLEGQGKTEAFF
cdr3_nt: TGCGCCAGCAGCTTGGAGGGCCAAGGGAAGACTGAAGCTTTCTTT

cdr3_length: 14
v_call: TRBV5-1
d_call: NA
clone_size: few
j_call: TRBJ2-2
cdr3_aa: CASSLVSPTGELFF
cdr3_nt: TGCGCCAGCAGCTTGGTATCGCCAACCGGGGAGCTGTTTTTT

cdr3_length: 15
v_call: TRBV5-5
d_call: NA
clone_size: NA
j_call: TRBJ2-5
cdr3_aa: CASSLGGALQETQYF
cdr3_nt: TGTGCCAGCAGCTTGGGAGGGGCCCTCCAAGAGACCCAGTACTTC

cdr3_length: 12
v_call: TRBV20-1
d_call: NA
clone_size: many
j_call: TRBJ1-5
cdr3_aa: CSARKSNQPQHF
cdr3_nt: TGCAGTGCAAGGAAAAGCAATCAGCCCCAGCATTTT

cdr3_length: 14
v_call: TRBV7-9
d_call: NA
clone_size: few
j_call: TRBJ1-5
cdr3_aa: CASSSTGSNQPQHF
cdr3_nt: TGTGCCAGCAGCAGTACAGGGAGCAATCAGCCCCAGCATTTT

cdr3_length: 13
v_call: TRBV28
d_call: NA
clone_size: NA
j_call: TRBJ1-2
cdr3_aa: CASSLLSGFGYTF
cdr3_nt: TGTGCCAGCAGTTTATTATCCGGTTTTGGCTACACCTTC

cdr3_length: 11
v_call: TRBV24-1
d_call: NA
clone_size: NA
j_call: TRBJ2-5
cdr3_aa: CATTLLETQYF
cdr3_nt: TGTGCCACCACTCTTCTAGAGACCCAGTACTTC

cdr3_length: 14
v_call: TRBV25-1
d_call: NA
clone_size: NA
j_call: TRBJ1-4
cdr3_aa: CASSERRSREKLFF
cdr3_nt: TGTGCCAGCAGTGAAAGGCGGAGTCGTGAAAAACTGTTTTTT

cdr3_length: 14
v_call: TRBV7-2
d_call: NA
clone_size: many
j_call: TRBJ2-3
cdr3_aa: CASDPAGAQDTQYF
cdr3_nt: TGTGCCAGCGACCCTGCCGGGGCCCAAGATACGCAGTATTTT

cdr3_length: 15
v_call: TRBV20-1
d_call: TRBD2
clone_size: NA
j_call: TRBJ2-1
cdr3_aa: CSARAGTSGYNEQIF
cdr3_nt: TGCAGTGCTAGAGCAGGGACTAGCGGGTACAATGAGCAGATCTTC

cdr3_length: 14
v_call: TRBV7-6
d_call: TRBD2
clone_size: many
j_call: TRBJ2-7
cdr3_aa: CASSFIAGEHEQYF
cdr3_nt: TGTGCCAGCAGCTTTATAGCGGGAGAGCACGAGCAGTACTTC

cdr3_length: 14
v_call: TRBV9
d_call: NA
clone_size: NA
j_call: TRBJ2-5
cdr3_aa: CASSVGVGGETQYF
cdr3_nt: TGTGCCAGCAGCGTTGGGGTCGGAGGAGAGACCCAGTACTTC

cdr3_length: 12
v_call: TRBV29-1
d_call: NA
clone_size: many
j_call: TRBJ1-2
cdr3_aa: CSIDQKRDGYTF
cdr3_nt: TGCAGCATTGACCAAAAAAGGGACGGCTACACCTTC

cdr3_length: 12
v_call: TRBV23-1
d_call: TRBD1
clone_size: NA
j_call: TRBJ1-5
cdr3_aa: CASSQWDRAQHF
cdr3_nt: TGCGCCAGCAGTCAGTGGGACAGGGCCCAGCATTTT

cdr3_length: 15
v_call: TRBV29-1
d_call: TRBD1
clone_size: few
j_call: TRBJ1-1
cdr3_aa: CSAAGQAGINTEAFF
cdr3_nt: TGCAGCGCCGCCGGACAGGCAGGGATTAACACTGAAGCTTTCTTT

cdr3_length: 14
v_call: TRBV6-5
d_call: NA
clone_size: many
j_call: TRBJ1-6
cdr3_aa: CASNEVGNNSPLHF
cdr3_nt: TGTGCCAGCAACGAGGTGGGAAACAATTCACCCCTCCACTTT

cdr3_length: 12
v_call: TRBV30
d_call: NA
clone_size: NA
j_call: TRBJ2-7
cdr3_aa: CAWSVKGREQYF
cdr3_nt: TGTGCCTGGAGTGTAAAGGGACGGGAGCAGTACTTC

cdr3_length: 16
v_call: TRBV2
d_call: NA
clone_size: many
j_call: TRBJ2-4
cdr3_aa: CASSFGTLGGQNIQYF
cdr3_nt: TGTGCCAGCAGCTTCGGGACACTTGGAGGCCAAAACATTCAGTACTTC

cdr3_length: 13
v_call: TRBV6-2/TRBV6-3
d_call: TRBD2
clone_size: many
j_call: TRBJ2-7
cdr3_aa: CASNRREGYEQYF
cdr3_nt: TGTGCCAGCAACCGCCGGGAGGGGTACGAGCAGTACTTC

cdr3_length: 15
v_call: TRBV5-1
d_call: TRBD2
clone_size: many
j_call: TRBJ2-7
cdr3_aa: CASSPGLAGVYEQYF
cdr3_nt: TGCGCCAGCAGCCCGGGACTAGCGGGGGTCTACGAGCAGTACTTC

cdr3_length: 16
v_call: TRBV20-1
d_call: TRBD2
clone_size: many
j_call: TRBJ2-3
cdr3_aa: CSARDLLAERTDTQYF
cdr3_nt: TGCAGTGCTAGAGATCTGCTAGCGGAACGCACAGATACGCAGTATTTT

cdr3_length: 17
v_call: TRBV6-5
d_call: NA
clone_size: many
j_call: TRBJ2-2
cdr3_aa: CASSYSSGKTNTGELFF
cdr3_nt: TGTGCCAGCAGTTACTCGTCGGGCAAGACGAACACCGGGGAGCTGTTTTTT

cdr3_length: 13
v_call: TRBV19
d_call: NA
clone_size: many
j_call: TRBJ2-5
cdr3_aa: CASSGQNQETQYF
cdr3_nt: TGTGCCAGTAGTGGACAGAACCAAGAGACCCAGTACTTC

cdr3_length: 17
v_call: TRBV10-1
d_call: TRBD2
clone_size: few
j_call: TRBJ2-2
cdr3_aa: CASSESSGTPGAGELFF
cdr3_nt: TGCGCCAGCAGTGAGTCTAGCGGGACCCCGGGGGCCGGGGAGCTGTTTTTT

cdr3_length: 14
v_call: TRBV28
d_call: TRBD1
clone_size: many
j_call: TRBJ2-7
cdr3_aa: CASSRQGAGYEQYF
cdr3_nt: TGTGCCAGCAGTCGACAGGGGGCGGGCTACGAGCAGTACTTC

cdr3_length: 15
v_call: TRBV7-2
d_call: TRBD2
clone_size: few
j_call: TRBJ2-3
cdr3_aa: CASSFDGGATDTQYF
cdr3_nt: TGTGCCAGCAGCTTCGACGGGGGGGCTACAGATACGCAGTATTTT

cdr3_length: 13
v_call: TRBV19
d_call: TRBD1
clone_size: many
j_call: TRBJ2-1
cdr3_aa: CASSLRTGDEQFF
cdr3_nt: TGTGCCAGTAGTCTCCGGACAGGAGATGAGCAGTTCTTC

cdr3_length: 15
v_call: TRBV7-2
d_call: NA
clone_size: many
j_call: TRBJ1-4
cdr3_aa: CASSFGQGSGEKLFF
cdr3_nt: TGTGCCAGCAGCTTTGGGCAGGGATCTGGTGAAAAACTGTTTTTT

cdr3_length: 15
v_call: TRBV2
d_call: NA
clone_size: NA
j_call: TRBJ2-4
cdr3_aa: CASSDVGLAKNIQYF
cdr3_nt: TGTGCCAGCAGTGATGTCGGTCTAGCCAAAAACATTCAGTACTTC

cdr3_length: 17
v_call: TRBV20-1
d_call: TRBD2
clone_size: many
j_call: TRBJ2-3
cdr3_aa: CSASEGRTSGNSDTQYF
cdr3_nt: TGCAGTGCTAGCGAGGGTCGGACTAGCGGGAACTCAGATACGCAGTATTTT

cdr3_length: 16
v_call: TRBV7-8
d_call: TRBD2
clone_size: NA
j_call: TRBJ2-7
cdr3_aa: CASSLYSAGGFYEQYF
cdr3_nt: TGTGCCAGCAGCCTATACTCGGCGGGGGGGTTCTACGAGCAGTACTTC

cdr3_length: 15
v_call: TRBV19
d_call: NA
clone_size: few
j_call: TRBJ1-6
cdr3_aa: CASSSAAGGHSPLHF
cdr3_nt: TGTGCCAGTAGTTCCGCCGCCGGTGGTCATTCACCCCTCCACTTT

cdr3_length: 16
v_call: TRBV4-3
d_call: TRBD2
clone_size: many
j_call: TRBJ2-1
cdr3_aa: CASRASGTSSYNEQFF
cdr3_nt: TGCGCCAGCAGGGCTTCCGGGACTAGCTCCTACAATGAGCAGTTCTTC

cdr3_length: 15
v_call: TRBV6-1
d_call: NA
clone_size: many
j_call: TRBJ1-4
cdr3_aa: CASSEGSSPRGKLFF
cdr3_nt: TGTGCCAGCAGTGAAGGGAGCTCCCCGAGAGGAAAACTGTTTTTT

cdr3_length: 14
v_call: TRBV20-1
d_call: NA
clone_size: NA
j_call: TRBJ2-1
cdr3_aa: CSATRTAAYNEQFF
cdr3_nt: TGCAGTGCTACGAGGACCGCGGCCTACAATGAGCAGTTCTTC

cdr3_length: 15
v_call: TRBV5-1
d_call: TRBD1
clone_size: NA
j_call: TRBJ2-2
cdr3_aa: CASSPGQSYTGELFF
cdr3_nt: TGCGCCAGCAGCCCGGGACAGTCATACACCGGGGAGCTGTTTTTT